The present TCR beta chain was sequenced within a study of shared clonotypes between healthy human individuals. Study-wide findings and caveats: The study generally estimated greater richness for naive than memory subsets. The donor pool, a small one, limited the genetic and exposure-history diversity represented.

It was across several immunoSEQ plates that each subset's genomic DNA was evenly split. Generated by immunoSEQ multiplex PCR, the TCRdb table keeps only in-frame clones and is missing some. This sample has about 1.5 million clones, with nearly 99% found just once. The V gene end was trimmed by 3 bases and the J gene end by 2 bases; junction bases not matched to a gene: 1. This CDR3 has 14 amino acids. From germline, CDR1 is PRHDT and CDR2 FYEKMQ (reference sequence). Comments on this clone: The antigen remains undetermined.

The J gene is TRBJ2-5, the V gene TRBV13, with TRBD2 identical over 9 bases. Sample: naive CD4+ T cells sorted from blood. The subset was: CD45RA+ positively selected. The TCR originated in a man aged 25 to 45 in good health. CDR3 coding DNA: TGTGCCAGCAGCTTTGCGGGAGGGCAAGAGACCCAGTACTTC. This codes for CASSFAGGQETQYF. Full variable domain (missing parts from reference TRBV13 and TRBJ2-5): AAGVIQSPRHLIKEKRETATLKCYPIPRHDTVYWYQQGPGQDPQFLISFYEKMQSDKGSIPDRFSAQQFSDYHSELNMSSLELGDSALYFCASSFAGGQETQYFGPGTRLLVL.